Following are 18 T cell receptor beta chains from one sample sequenced in a study of CD8 T cells in Susac syndrome. Random hexamers were used to reverse transcribe the RNA input (about 0.5 to 1 ug). A single record per CDR3 protein comes from TCRdb applying MiXCR to the immunoSEQ multiplex PCR reads. The data contain 200,000 to 300,000 distinct CDR3 sequences, just over 90% of them singletons. What was sequenced was CD4+ T cells from PBMCs. These receptors all come from a human donor with multiple sclerosis.

The chain couples TRBV5-1 to TRBJ1-2; tentatively, D is TRBD1 (5 bases). The CDR3 consists of 13 residues. Germline V gene data show CDR1 as SGHRS and CDR2 as YFSETQ. V was clipped by 5 bases and J by 6 bases, with 14 bases between them. CDR3 coding DNA: TGCGCCAGCAGTTCGGGACGGGAGGATGGCTACACCTTC. As protein: CASSSGREDGYTF. The full variable domain, its missing parts supplied by reference TRBV5-1 and TRBJ1-2, is KAGVTQTPRYLIKTRGQQVTLSCSPISGHRSVSWYQQTPGQGLQFLFEYFSETQRNKGNFPGRFSGRQFSNSRSEMNVSTLELGDSALYLCASSSGREDGYTFGSGTRLTVV.

The rearrangement links TRBV27 to TRBJ1-4, with TRBD1 identical over 8 bases. Germline V gene lookup returns CDR1 MNHEY and CDR2 SMNVEV (reference sequence). This CDR3 is 13 amino acids long. V gave up 4 bases and J gave up 8 bases; unmatched junction bases: 3. This CDR3 reads CASSYDRGEKLFF. CDR3 in DNA: TGTGCCAGCAGTTACGACAGGGGAGAAAAACTGTTTTTT.

The rearrangement links TRBV30 to TRBJ2-2; D is uncertain. In germline, CDR1 is GTSNPN, CDR2 SVGIG (reference sequence). Between the trimmed V and J ends, which lost 4 bases and 5 bases, there was a span of 14 bases. The CDR3 runs 14 residues. Written as DNA, the CDR3 is TGTGCCTGGAAAGTTCTCGTGGGGACCGGGGAGCTGTTTTTT. Protein: CAWKVLVGTGELFF.

The rearrangement links TRBV20-1 to TRBJ2-4; TRBD1 matches at 7 bases. The germline CDR1 and CDR2 sequences are DFQATT and SNEGSKA (reference sequence). Trimming cost V 5 bases and J 6 bases; bases outside gene matches: 10. CDR3 length: 14 residues. The CDR3 nucleotides read TGCAGTGCTGGGCCGGGACAGAGATTAAACATTCAGTACTTC. Translating it yields CSAGPGQRLNIQYF.

The V gene is TRBV5-1, the J gene TRBJ2-2; no definite D call. Germline loops: CDR1 SGHRS, CDR2 YFSETQ. The CDR3 sequence is 15 residues long. V was shortened by 5 bases and J by 1 base, with 12 bases between the two germline ends. CDR3 region: CASSSSGRNTGELFF. CDR3 DNA: TGCGCCAGCAGTTCCAGTGGTAGGAACACCGGGGAGCTGTTTTTT.

V is TRBV20-1 and J is TRBJ2-3; D gene unclear. CDR3 length: 15 residues. Trimming left V 6 bases short and J 7 bases short, with 23 bases between. The germline V gene has CDR1 DFQATT and CDR2 SNEGSKA (reference sequence). CDR3 region: CSARKSRTALYTQYF. CDR3 in DNA: TGCAGTGCCCGTAAAAGCCGGACCGCCCTTTATACGCAGTATTTT.

This clonotype was picked up a small number of times. This sequence joins TRBV9 and TRBJ2-4, with a possible D match to TRBD2 (5 bases). With 0 bases removed from V and 14 bases from J, the gap between germline ends came to 18 bases. The CDR3 consists of 14 residues. CDR1 is SGDLS, CDR2 YYNGEE, per germline. CDR3 region: CASSVGASGVPKYF. The DNA of the CDR3 is TGTGCCAGCAGCGTAGGGGCGTCCGGGGTCCCTAAGTACTTC.

The J gene is TRBJ2-7, the V gene TRBV21-1. TRBV21-1 is a known pseudogene. CDR3 length equals 12 residues. The CDR3 region has the DNA TGTGCCAGCAGCAAAAAGGGATGCGAGCAGTACGTC. Protein product: CASSKKGCEQYV.

V is TRBV5-1 and J is TRBJ1-3; D is unclear. Germline CDR1 and CDR2: SGHRS and YFSETQ. The length of the CDR3 is 15 residues. Trimming pared 0 bases from V and 4 bases from J, leaving 11 bases between. CDR3 DNA sequence: TGCGCCAGCAGCTTGGCATTGGGCGCCGGAAACACCATATATTTT. Its protein product is CASSLALGAGNTIYF.

The chain joins TRBV7-3 to TRBJ1-2; D not resolved. Germline V CDR1 and CDR2: SGHTA, FQGTGA. V lost 5 bases, J lost 4 bases, and 20 bases lay in between. The CDR3 contains 16 residues. CDR3 bases: TGTGCCAGCAGCGACCGACCGTTCCTCGACACCTATGGCTACACCTTC. This gives the protein CASSDRPFLDTYGYTF. Based on the CDR3 plus reference TRBV7-3 and TRBJ1-2, the full variable domain is GAGVSQTPSNKVTEKGKYVELRCDPISGHTALYWYRQSLGQGPEFLIYFQGTGAADDSGLPNDRFFAVRPEGSVSTLKIQRTERGDSAVYLCASSDRPFLDTYGYTFGSGTRLTVV.

A remark on this clonotype: The CDR3 carries no conserved terminal phenylalanine or tryptophan, so it likely arises from a read error. This rearrangement joins TRBV5-4 to TRBJ2-5; the D gene is possibly TRBD2 (6 bases). Germline assignment: CDR1 SGHNT and CDR2 YYREEE (reference sequence). The CDR3 sequence is 15 residues long. The V and J ends lost 5 bases and 0 bases respectively, with 14 bases between them. CDR3 nucleotide sequence: TGTGCCAGCAGTATTAAGACTAGAGACCAAGAGACCCAGTACTCC. Amino acid sequence: CASSIKTRDQETQYS.

The chain uses TRBV9 and TRBJ2-7; D is unclear. Germline V gives CDR1 SGDLS, CDR2 YYNGEE. CDR3 size: 15 residues. Trimming took off 0 bases at V and 5 bases at J, with 15 bases between the two ends. The CDR3 DNA follows: TGTGCCAGCAGCGTAGATTGCAGCCCAAACCACGAGCAGTACGTC. Translated: CASSVDCSPNHEQYV.

A few counts support this clonotype. The V call is TRBV4-1, the J call TRBJ2-7; 7 nucleotides match TRBD2. Germline V gives CDR1 MGHRA, CDR2 YSYEKL. V shed 4 bases, J shed 2 bases, and the junction held 8 bases outside the gene matches. This CDR3 contains 15 residues. CDR3 region: CASSPGLVPTYEQYV. CDR3 in DNA: TGCGCCAGCAGCCCCGGACTAGTGCCAACCTACGAGCAGTACGTC.

This chain connects TRBV5-6 to TRBJ2-7; possible D gene TRBD2, 6 bases. Germline CDR1 is SGHDT and CDR2 is YYEEEE. There are 12 residues in the CDR3. V dropped 10 bases and J dropped 3 bases, with 14 bases sitting between them. CDR3 sequence reads: CAAGRTFYEQYV. The CDR3 DNA follows: TGTGCCGCGGGAAGAACTTTCTACGAGCAGTACGTC.

V is TRBV2 and J is TRBJ1-2; D gene ambiguous. V was clipped by 3 bases and J by 4 bases, with 15 bases between them. Looked up from germline, CDR1 is SNHLY and CDR2 is FYNNEI. This CDR3 is built from 15 residues. The CDR3 protein is CASSDPAQSSYGYTF. The CDR3 coding sequence is TGTGCCAGCAGTGACCCCGCACAGTCAAGCTATGGCTACACCTTC.

The genes are TRBV5-4 and TRBJ2-5; D possibly corresponds to TRBD2 (6 bases). This CDR3 is built from 15 residues. Germline assignment: CDR1 SGHNT and CDR2 YYREEE (reference sequence). V was clipped by 0 bases and J by 4 bases, with 13 bases between them. For the CDR3, the DNA is TGTGCCAGCAGCTTGGGCGGGATTTGGGGAGAGACCCAGTACTTC. It translates to CASSLGGIWGETQYF.

This clonotype has a handful of counts. The chain couples TRBV7-8 to TRBJ2-3; D may be TRBD1 or TRBD2 (5 bases each). V was cut by 5 bases and J by 2 bases, with 11 bases left in between. The CDR3 contains 14 residues. The V gene's germline CDR1 is SGHVS and CDR2 FQNEAQ. The CDR3, as DNA: TGTGCCAGCAGCCTCTTCGGGGCCACAGATACGCAGTATTTT. It yields the protein CASSLFGATDTQYF.

This rearrangement joins TRBV10-3 to TRBJ2-5; no definite D call. Deletions cut 0 bases from V and 5 bases from J, with 7 bases between. The CDR3 sequence is 13 residues long. CDR1 and CDR2 from the germline V gene are ENHRY and SYGVKD. The CDR3 protein is CAISESIGETQYF. DNA of the CDR3: TGTGCCATCAGTGAGTCGATTGGGGAGACCCAGTACTTC.